The rows below give T cell receptor beta chains drawn from one sample of a study of control samples from healthy donors and cancer patients. Assay: immunoSEQ multiplex PCR; the TCRdb copy retains only in-frame clones and omits some. The sample shows roughly 88,000 clones, around four fifths of them seen only once. The sample taken for sequencing was blood. The receptors were gathered from a man aged 25 to 40 in good health. Each CDR3 is given with its conserved first and last residue. D genes are given only for firm matches. Some rows mark clone size as missing; the rest say once, few, many or name a class of expanded clone.

v_gene	d_gene	j_gene	abundance	CDR3aa	CDR3nt
TRBV14	TRBD1	TRBJ2-3	NA	CASSQDRQGPTDTQYF	TGTGCCAGCAGCCAAGACAGACAGGGCCCCACAGATACGCAGTATTTT
TRBV3-1/TRBV3-2	NA	TRBJ2-7	NA	CASSQTRAPYEQYF	TGTGCCAGCAGCCAAACTCGGGCCCCCTACGAGCAGTACTTC
TRBV9	TRBD1	TRBJ2-1	NA	CASSVDPGQGKGRNEQFF	TGTGCCAGCAGCGTAGACCCGGGACAGGGGAAAGGACGCAATGAGCAGTTCTTC
TRBV2	TRBD1	TRBJ2-3	NA	CASTRDRVITDTQYF	TGTGCCAGCACTCGGGACAGGGTGATCACAGATACGCAGTATTTT
TRBV6-6	NA	TRBJ1-5	NA	CASTRRGYGQPQHF	TGTGCCAGCACTCGACGGGGGTATGGACAGCCCCAGCATTTT
TRBV5-1	TRBD1	TRBJ1-2	NA	CASSLAGTGEGYTF	TGCGCCAGCAGCTTGGCGGGGACAGGGGAAGGCTACACCTTC
TRBV5-6	TRBD2	TRBJ2-7	NA	CASSSGNSYEQYF	TGTGCCAGTTCTAGCGGAAACTCCTACGAGCAGTACTTC
TRBV6-5	NA	TRBJ1-1	NA	CASSELILSATEAFF	TGTGCCAGCAGCGAGCTAATCCTCAGTGCCACTGAAGCTTTCTTT
TRBV6-5	NA	TRBJ1-2	NA	CASSAAVKGGYTF	TGTGCCAGCAGCGCCGCCGTTAAGGGTGGCTACACCTTC
TRBV6-5	NA	TRBJ1-3	NA	CASGGATGNTIYF	TGTGCCAGCGGAGGGGCGACTGGAAACACCATATATTTT
TRBV6-1	NA	TRBJ1-5	NA	CASSEAVGQGHQPQHF	TGTGCCAGCAGTGAAGCAGTAGGCCAGGGCCATCAGCCCCAGCATTTT
TRBV16	NA	TRBJ2-3	NA	CASSRDGGTDTQYF	TGTGCCAGCAGCCGAGATGGTGGGACAGATACGCAGTATTTT
TRBV12-3/TRBV12-4	NA	TRBJ2-3	NA	CASRDRTTQYF	TGTGCCAGCAGAGACAGGACGACGCAGTATTTT
TRBV11-2	NA	TRBJ2-3	NA	CASSLPAVGGDTQYF	TGTGCCAGCAGCTTGCCCGCCGTGGGTGGAGATACGCAGTATTTT
TRBV11-2	NA	TRBJ2-7	NA	CASSLVRSYEQYF	TGTGCCAGCAGCTTAGTTAGGAGTTACGAGCAGTACTTC
TRBV10-3	TRBD2	TRBJ2-3	NA	CAISERGGRADTQYF	TGTGCCATCAGTGAACGGGGGGGCCGCGCAGATACGCAGTATTTT
TRBV9	NA	TRBJ2-3	NA	CASSVGSQDTQYF	TGTGCCAGCAGCGTAGGTAGCCAAGATACGCAGTATTTT
TRBV28	NA	TRBJ1-4	NA	CASSVLNEKLFF	TGTGCCAGCAGCGTACTAAATGAAAAACTGTTTTTT
TRBV18	NA	TRBJ1-1	few	CASSLQRGTEAFF	TGTGCCAGCTCACTGCAGCGTGGCACTGAAGCTTTCTTT
TRBV7-2	NA	TRBJ2-5	NA	CASSLGTANGKTQYF	TGTGCCAGCAGCTTAGGAACGGCGAATGGGAAGACCCAGTACTTC
TRBV5-1	NA	TRBJ2-1	NA	CASSLAPSGRSSFF	TGCGCCAGCAGCTTGGCGCCCTCGGGCAGGTCGTCGTTCTTC
TRBV10-3	NA	TRBJ1-3	NA	CAIRGSSGNTIYF	TGTGCCATCAGGGGGAGCTCTGGAAACACCATATATTTT
TRBV10-1	NA	TRBJ2-3	NA	CASLGSPKRTDTQYF	TGCGCCAGCTTGGGCTCGCCGAAGCGAACAGATACGCAGTATTTT
TRBV5-6	TRBD2	TRBJ2-2	NA	CASSPGLAGRGQLFF	TGTGCCAGCAGCCCTGGACTAGCGGGCCGGGGGCAGCTGTTTTTT
TRBV3-1/TRBV3-2	NA	TRBJ1-5	NA	CASSQEGGRNQPQHF	TGTGCCAGCAGCCAAGAGGGGGGAAGGAATCAGCCCCAGCATTTT
TRBV10-1	NA	TRBJ2-1	NA	CASSAGSVQFF	TGCGCCAGCAGTGCGGGGTCAGTTCAGTTCTTC
TRBV7-8	NA	TRBJ2-7	NA	CASSSATSAEQYF	TGTGCCAGCAGCTCCGCCACAAGCGCCGAGCAGTACTTC
TRBV27	NA	TRBJ2-2	NA	CASTNTGELFF	TGTGCCAGCACCAACACCGGGGAGCTGTTTTTT
TRBV9	NA	TRBJ2-3	NA	CASSVDGGHTQYF	TGTGCCAGCAGCGTAGACGGGGGGCATACGCAGTATTTT
TRBV4-1	NA	TRBJ1-6	many	CASSQGVSNSPLHF	TGCGCCAGCAGCCAAGGAGTTTCAAATTCACCCCTCCACTTT
TRBV11-2	TRBD1	TRBJ2-3	NA	CASSRAGTGNTDTQYF	TGTGCCAGCAGTCGAGCCGGGACAGGGAACACAGATACGCAGTATTTT
TRBV10-1	NA	TRBJ2-3	NA	CASSESPSLDTQYF	TGCGCCAGCAGTGAAAGTCCTAGCCTAGATACGCAGTATTTT
TRBV6-1	TRBD1	TRBJ2-6	NA	CASSEEGGAGANVLTF	TGTGCCAGCAGTGAGGAAGGGGGCGCTGGGGCCAACGTCCTGACTTTC
TRBV7-9	NA	TRBJ1-4	NA	CASTSDRLNEKLFF	TGTGCCAGCACCTCGGACAGATTAAATGAAAAACTGTTTTTT
TRBV10-1	NA	TRBJ2-3	NA	CASSESGGIRTDTQYF	TGCGCCAGCAGTGAGTCGGGGGGAATACGCACAGATACGCAGTATTTT
TRBV6-5	NA	TRBJ1-1	NA	CASSNRDTPNTEAFF	TGTGCCAGCAGTAACCGGGACACGCCGAACACTGAAGCTTTCTTT
TRBV5-1	NA	TRBJ2-3	NA	CASSLAGGTDTQYF	TGCGCCAGCAGCTTGGCTGGGGGCACAGATACGCAGTATTTT
TRBV4-1	NA	TRBJ1-3	few	CASSQVGRGSGNTIYF	TGCGCCAGCAGCCAAGTGGGGAGGGGTTCGGGAAACACCATATATTTT
TRBV5-6	NA	TRBJ1-5	NA	CASSWKTGNQPQHF	TGTGCCAGCAGCTGGAAGACGGGTAATCAGCCCCAGCATTTT
TRBV30	TRBD1	TRBJ2-2	NA	CAWRRTGWGTGELFF	TGTGCCTGGAGACGGACAGGATGGGGCACCGGGGAGCTGTTTTTT
TRBV5-5	NA	TRBJ2-7	NA	CASRRTTSYEQYF	TGTGCCAGCCGCAGGACTACTTCCTACGAGCAGTACTTC
TRBV6-5	TRBD1	TRBJ2-2	NA	CASSWDRGTGELFF	TGTGCCAGCAGTTGGGACAGGGGCACCGGGGAGCTGTTTTTT
TRBV4-1	TRBD1	TRBJ1-5	few	CASSQGYRGSPQHF	TGCGCCAGCAGCCAAGGTTACAGGGGCTCCCCCCAGCATTTT
TRBV11-2	NA	TRBJ1-6	NA	CASSLALGGSSYNSPLHF	TGTGCCAGCAGCTTAGCATTAGGGGGAAGCTCCTATAATTCACCCCTCCACTTT
TRBV2	NA	TRBJ2-7	NA	CASSPLNEQYF	TGTGCCAGCAGCCCTTTGAACGAGCAGTACTTC
TRBV4-2	TRBD2	TRBJ2-1	once	CASSQGLTGGLGNEQFF	TGTGCCAGCAGCCAAGGGTTAACGGGGGGACTTGGCAATGAGCAGTTCTTC
TRBV9	TRBD1	TRBJ1-2	NA	CASSAYQGAGANYGYTF	TGTGCCAGCAGCGCCTATCAGGGGGCCGGGGCTAACTATGGCTACACCTTC
TRBV10-3	TRBD1	TRBJ2-3	NA	CAIGDGDRGKDAQYF	TGTGCCATCGGAGACGGGGACAGAGGTAAAGATGCGCAGTATTTT
TRBV5-1	TRBD1	TRBJ1-6	NA	CASRGTGWNSPLHF	TGCGCCAGCAGAGGGACAGGGTGGAATTCACCCCTCCACTTT